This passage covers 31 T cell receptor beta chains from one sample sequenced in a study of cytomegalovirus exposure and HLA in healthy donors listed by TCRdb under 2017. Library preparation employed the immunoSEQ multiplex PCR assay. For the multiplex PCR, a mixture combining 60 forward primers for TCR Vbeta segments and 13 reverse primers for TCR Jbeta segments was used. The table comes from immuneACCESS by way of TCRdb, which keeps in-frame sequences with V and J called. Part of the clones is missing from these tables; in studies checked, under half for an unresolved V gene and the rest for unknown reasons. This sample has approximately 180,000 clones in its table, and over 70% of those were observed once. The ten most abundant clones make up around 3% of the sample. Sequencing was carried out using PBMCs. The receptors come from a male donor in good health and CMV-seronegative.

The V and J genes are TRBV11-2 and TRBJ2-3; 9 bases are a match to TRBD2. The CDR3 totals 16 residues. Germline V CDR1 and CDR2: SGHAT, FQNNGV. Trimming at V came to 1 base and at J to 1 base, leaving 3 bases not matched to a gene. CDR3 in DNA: TGTGCCAGCAGCTTAGGCGGGAGGGGAGGCACAGATACGCAGTATTTT. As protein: CASSLGGRGGTDTQYF.

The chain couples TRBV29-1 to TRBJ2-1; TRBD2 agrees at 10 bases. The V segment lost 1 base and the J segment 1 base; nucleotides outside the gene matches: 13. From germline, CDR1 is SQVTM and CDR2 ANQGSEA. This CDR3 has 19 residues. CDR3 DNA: TGCAGCGTTGAAGGTGGGACTAGCGTACTCCCCTCATCCTACAATGAGCAGTTCTTC. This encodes CSVEGGTSVLPSSYNEQFF.

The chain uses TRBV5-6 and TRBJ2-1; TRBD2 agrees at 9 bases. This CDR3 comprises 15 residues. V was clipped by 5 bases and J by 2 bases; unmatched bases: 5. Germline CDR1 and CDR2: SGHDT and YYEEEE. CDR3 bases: TGTGCCAGCAGTCTAGCGGGAAGCCCCTACAATGAGCAGTTCTTC. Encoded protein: CASSLAGSPYNEQFF.

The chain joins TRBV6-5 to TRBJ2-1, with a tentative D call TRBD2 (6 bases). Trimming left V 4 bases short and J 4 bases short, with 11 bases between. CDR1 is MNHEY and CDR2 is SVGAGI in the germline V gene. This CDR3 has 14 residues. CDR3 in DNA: TGTGCCAGCAGTTCTGGAGGGAGTTACAATGAGCAGTTCTTC. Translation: CASSSGGSYNEQFF.

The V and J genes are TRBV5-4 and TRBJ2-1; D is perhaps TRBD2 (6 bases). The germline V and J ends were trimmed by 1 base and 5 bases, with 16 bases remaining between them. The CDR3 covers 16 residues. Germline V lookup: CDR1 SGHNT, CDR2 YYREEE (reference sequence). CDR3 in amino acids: CASSLPLAGLNNEQFF. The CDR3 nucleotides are TGTGCCAGCAGCTTGCCCTTGGCGGGGTTGAACAATGAGCAGTTCTTC.

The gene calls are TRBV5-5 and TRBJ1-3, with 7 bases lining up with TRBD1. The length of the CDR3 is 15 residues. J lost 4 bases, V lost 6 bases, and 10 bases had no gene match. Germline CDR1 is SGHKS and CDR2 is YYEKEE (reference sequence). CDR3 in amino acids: CASTRTGALGNTIYF. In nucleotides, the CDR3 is TGTGCCAGCACCCGAACAGGGGCGCTAGGAAACACCATATATTTT.

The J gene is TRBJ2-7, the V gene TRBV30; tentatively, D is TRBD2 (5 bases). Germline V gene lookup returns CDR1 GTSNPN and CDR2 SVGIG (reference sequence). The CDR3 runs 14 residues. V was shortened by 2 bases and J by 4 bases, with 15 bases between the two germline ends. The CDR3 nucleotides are TGTGCCTGGAGTTCTGTGGGAGTAGGATACGAGCAGTACTTC. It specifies CAWSSVGVGYEQYF.

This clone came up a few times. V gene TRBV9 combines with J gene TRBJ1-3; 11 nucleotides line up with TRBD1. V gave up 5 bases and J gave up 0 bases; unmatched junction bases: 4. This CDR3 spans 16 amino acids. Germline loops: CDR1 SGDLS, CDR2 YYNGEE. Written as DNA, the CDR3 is TGTGCCAGCAGTTCCGGGACAGGGGGCTCTGGAAACACCATATATTTT. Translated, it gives CASSSGTGGSGNTIYF.

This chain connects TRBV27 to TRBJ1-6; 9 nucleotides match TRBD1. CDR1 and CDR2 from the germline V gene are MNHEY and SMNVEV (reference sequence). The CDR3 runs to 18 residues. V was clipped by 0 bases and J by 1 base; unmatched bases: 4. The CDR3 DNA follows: TGTGCCAGCAGTTTATCGGACAGGGGAATTTCCTATAATTCACCCCTCCACTTT. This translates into CASSLSDRGISYNSPLHF.

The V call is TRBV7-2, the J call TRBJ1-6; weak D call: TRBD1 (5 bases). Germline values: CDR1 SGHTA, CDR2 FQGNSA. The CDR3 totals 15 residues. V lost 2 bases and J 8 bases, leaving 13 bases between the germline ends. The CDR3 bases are TGTGCCAGCAGCTTACGGCTGCCGGGGGATTCACCCCTCCACTTT. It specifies CASSLRLPGDSPLHF.

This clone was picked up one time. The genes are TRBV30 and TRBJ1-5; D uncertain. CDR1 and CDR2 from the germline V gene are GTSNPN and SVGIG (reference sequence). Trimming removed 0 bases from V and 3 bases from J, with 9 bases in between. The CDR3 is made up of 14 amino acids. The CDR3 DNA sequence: TGTGCCTGGAGTGTACCCAGGTACAATCAGCCCCAGCATTTT. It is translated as CAWSVPRYNQPQHF.

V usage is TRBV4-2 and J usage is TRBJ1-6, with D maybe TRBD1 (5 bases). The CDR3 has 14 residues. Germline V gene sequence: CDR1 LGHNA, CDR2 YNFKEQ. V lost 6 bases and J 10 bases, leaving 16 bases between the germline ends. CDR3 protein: CASRMDTLASPLHF. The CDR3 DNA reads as TGTGCCAGCAGGATGGACACCCTGGCATCACCCCTCCACTTT.

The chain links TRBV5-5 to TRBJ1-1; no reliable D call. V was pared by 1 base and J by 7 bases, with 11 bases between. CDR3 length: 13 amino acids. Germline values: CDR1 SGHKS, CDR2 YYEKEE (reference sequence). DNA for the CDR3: TGTGCCAGCAGCTTGTCGTGGGCAGTTGAAGCTTTCTTT. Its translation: CASSLSWAVEAFF.

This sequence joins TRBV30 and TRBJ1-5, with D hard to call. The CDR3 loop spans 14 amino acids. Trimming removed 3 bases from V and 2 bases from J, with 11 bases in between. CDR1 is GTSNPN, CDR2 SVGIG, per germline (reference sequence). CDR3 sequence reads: CAWRYGGGNQPQHF. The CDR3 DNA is TGTGCCTGGAGATATGGCGGAGGCAATCAGCCCCAGCATTTT. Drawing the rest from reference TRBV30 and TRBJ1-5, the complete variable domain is SQTIHQWPATLVQPVGSPLSLECTVEGTSNPNLYWYRQAAGRGLQLLFYSVGIGQISSEVPQNLSASRPQDRQFILSSKKLLLSDSGFYLCAWRYGGGNQPQHFGDGTRLSIL.

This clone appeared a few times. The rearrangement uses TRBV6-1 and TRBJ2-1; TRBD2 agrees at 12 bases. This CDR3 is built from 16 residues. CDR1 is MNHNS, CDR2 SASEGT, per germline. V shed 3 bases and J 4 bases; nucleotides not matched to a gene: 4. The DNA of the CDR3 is TGTGCCAGCAGTGATGGGGGGACTAGCGGGTACAATGAGCAGTTCTTC. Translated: CASSDGGTSGYNEQFF.

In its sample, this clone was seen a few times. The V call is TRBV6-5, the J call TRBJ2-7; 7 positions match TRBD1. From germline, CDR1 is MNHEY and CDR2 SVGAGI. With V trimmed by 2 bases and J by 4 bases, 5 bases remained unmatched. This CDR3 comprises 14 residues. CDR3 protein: CASSYDGTAYEQYF. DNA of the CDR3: TGTGCCAGCAGTTACGACGGGACAGCTTACGAGCAGTACTTC.

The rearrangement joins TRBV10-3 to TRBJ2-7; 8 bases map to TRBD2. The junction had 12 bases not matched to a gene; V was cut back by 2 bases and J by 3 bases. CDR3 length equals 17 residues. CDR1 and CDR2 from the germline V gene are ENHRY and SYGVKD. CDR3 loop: CAISEKGAGDYFYEQYF. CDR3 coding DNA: TGTGCCATCAGTGAGAAAGGAGCGGGGGATTACTTCTACGAGCAGTACTTC.

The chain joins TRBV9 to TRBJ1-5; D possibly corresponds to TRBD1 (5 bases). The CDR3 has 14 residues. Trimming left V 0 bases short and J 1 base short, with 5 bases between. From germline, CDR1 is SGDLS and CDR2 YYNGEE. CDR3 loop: CASSVEGSNQPQHF. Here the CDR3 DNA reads TGTGCCAGCAGCGTAGAGGGGAGCAATCAGCCCCAGCATTTT. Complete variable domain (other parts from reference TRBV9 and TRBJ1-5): DSGVTQTPKHLITATGQRVTLRCSPRSGDLSVYWYQQSLDQGLQFLIQYYNGEERAKGNILERFSAQQFPDLHSELNLSSLELGDSALYFCASSVEGSNQPQHFGDGTRLSIL.

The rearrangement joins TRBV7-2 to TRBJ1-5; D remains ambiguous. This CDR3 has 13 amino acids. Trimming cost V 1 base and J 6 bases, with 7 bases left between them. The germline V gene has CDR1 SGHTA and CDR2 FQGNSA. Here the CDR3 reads CASSLDRGQPQHF. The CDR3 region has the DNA TGTGCCAGCAGCTTAGATCGGGGTCAGCCCCAGCATTTT.

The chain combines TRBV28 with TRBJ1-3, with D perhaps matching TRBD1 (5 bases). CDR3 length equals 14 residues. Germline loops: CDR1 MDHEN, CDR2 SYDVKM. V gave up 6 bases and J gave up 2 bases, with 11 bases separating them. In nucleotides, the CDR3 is TGTGCCAGCAGGACGGGGACTGCTGGAAACACCATATATTTT. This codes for CASRTGTAGNTIYF.

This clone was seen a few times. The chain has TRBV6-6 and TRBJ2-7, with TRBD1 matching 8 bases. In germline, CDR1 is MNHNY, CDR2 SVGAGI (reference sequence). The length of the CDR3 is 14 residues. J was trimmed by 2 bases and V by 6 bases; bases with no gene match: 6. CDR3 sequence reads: CASRAGQGPYEQYF. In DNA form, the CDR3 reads TGTGCCAGCAGGGCCGGACAGGGTCCCTACGAGCAGTACTTC.

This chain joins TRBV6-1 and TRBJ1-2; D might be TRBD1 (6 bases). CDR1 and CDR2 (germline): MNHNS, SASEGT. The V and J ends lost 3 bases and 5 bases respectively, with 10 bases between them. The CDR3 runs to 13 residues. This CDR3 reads CASSEGGLYGYTF. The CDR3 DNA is TGTGCCAGCAGTGAGGGGGGGCTGTATGGCTACACCTTC.

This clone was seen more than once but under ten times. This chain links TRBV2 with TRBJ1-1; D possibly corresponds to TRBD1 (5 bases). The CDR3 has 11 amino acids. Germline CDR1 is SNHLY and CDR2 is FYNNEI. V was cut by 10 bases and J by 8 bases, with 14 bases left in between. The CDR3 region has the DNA TGTGCCAAAGTCAGGCGGACAGAAGCTTTCTTT. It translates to CAKVRRTEAFF.

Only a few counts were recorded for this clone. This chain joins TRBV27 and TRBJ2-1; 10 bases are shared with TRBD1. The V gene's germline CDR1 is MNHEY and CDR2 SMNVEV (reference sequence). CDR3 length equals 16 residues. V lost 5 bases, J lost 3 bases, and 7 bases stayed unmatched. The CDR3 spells CASSLRRDRGYNEQFF. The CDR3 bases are TGTGCCAGCAGTCTTCGGCGGGACAGGGGCTACAATGAGCAGTTCTTC.

The CDR3 protein is CASTPGQGASEAFF. CDR3 DNA sequence: TGTGCCAGCACCCCCGGACAGGGGGCCTCTGAAGCTTTCTTT. V gene TRBV6-4 combines with J gene TRBJ1-1, with 11 bases fitting TRBD1. J lost 6 bases, V lost 7 bases, and 7 bases had no gene match. Germline lookup yields CDR1 MRHNA and CDR2 SNTAGT. This CDR3 comprises 14 residues.

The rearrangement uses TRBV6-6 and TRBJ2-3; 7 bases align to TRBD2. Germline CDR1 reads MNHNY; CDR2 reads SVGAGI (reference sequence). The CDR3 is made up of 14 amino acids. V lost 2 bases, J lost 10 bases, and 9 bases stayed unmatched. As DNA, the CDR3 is TGTGCCAGCAGTTACCCCCCCTGGCGGGGGTCGCAGTATTTT. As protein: CASSYPPWRGSQYF.

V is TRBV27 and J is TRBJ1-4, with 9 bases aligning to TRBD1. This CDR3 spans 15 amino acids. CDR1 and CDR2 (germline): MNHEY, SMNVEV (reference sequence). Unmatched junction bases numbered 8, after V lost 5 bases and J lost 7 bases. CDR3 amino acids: CASSPRDRVFEKLFF. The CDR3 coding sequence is TGTGCCAGCAGTCCGCGGGACAGGGTATTTGAAAAACTGTTTTTT.

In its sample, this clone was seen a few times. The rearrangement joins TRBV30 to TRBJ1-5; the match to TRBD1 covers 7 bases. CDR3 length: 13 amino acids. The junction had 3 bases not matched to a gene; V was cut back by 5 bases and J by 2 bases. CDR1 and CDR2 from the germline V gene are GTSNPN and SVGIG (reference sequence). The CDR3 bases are TGTGCCTGGGCCGGGACAGGCAATCAGCCCCAGCATTTT. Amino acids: CAWAGTGNQPQHF.

CDR3 nucleotide sequence: TGTGCCAGCAGTATGGGGCGAAGCACAGATACGCAGTATTTT. This sequence encodes CASSMGRSTDTQYF. V gene TRBV27 combines with J gene TRBJ2-3; D perhaps matches TRBD1 (5 bases). Germline CDR1 reads MNHEY; CDR2 reads SMNVEV (reference sequence). The CDR3 has 14 residues. The V gene lost 5 bases and the J gene lost 0 bases, with 9 bases spanning the gap.

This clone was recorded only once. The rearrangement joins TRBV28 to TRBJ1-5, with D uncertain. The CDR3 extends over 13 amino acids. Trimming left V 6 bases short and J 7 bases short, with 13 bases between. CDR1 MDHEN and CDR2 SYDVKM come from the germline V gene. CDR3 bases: TGTGCCAGCAGGGAGGTTTTCCCCCAGCCCCAGCATTTT. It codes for CASREVFPQPQHF. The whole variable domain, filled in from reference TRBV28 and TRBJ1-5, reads DVKVTQSSRYLVKRTGEKVFLECVQDMDHENMFWYRQDPGLGLRLIYFSYDVKMKEKGDIPEGYSVSREKKERFSLILESASTNQTSMYLCASREVFPQPQHFGDGTRLSIL.

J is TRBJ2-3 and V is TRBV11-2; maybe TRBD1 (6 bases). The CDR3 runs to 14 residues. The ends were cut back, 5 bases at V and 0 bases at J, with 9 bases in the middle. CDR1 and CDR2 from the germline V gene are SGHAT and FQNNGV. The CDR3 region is CASSRQVSTDTQYF. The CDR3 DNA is TGTGCCAGCAGCAGACAGGTTAGCACAGATACGCAGTATTTT.